These T cell receptor beta chains were read from a single sample in a study of T cell responses to AZD1222 COVID-19 vaccine. The table came from immunoSEQ multiplex PCR; TCRdb's copy has only in-frame clones and leaves some out. The table records approximately 88,000 clones, almost 80% of them present only once. The sequences come from peripheral blood, collected on day 0 of AZD1222 vaccination. The source is an adult in good health. CDR3s include the opening cysteine and the closing phenylalanine or tryptophan. A D gene is named only where the DNA matches it firmly. Rows give clone size only sometimes, using once, few, many, or a class for an expanded clone.

clone size	D gene	J gene	V gene	CDR3 length	CDR3 DNA	CDR3 protein
-	TRBD1	TRBJ1-1	TRBV6-6	13	TGTGCCAGCTTGGGACAGCCGAACACTGAAGCTTTCTTT	CASLGQPNTEAFF
-	-	TRBJ2-7	TRBV11-2	12	TGTGCCAGCAGCTTTGGAATGTACGAGCAGTACTTC	CASSFGMYEQYF
few	TRBD2	TRBJ2-4	TRBV6-2/TRBV6-3	19	TGTGCCAGCAGTTCTGCCCCGGGACTAGCGGGAGGGCCGAAAAACATTCAGTACTTC	CASSSAPGLAGGPKNIQYF
-	-	TRBJ1-2	TRBV28	18	TGTGCCAGCAATCTCAGGTCCACGAGAGTTCGGGGGACCTATGGCTACACCTTC	CASNLRSTRVRGTYGYTF
-	TRBD2	TRBJ2-2	TRBV7-8	16	TGTGCCAGCAGCACCCGACTAGCGGGATCCTCCGGGGAGCTGTTTTTT	CASSTRLAGSSGELFF
-	TRBD2	TRBJ2-7	TRBV13	14	TGTGCCAGCAGCCCGTTAGCGGGAGGGGCCGAGCAGTACTTC	CASSPLAGGAEQYF
-	-	TRBJ1-1	TRBV28	13	TGTGCCAGCAGTTTATGGGGCAACCGGGGAGCTTTCTTT	CASSLWGNRGAFF
-	-	TRBJ1-3	TRBV6-5	15	TGTGCCAGCAGCCGGTTCTCCCTCTCTGGAAACACCATATATTTT	CASSRFSLSGNTIYF
-	-	TRBJ1-1	TRBV2	13	TGTGCCAGCAGTGAGGTTGGGGTGGGGGAAGCTTTCTTT	CASSEVGVGEAFF
-	-	TRBJ1-1	TRBV7-9	15	TGTGCCAGCAGCTTAGCGCCCACAGGTAACACTGAAGCTTTCTTT	CASSLAPTGNTEAFF
-	TRBD2	TRBJ2-3	TRBV9	16	TGTGCCAGCAGCGTAAGGAGTAGCGGGGAGGAAGATACGCAGTATTTT	CASSVRSSGEEDTQYF
-	TRBD1	TRBJ1-2	TRBV28	14	TGTGCCAGCAGTTTCTCGACAGGGGCTGGGGGCTACACCTTC	CASSFSTGAGGYTF
-	TRBD1	TRBJ2-2	TRBV3-1/TRBV3-2	16	TGTGCCAGCAGCTCCTGGACAGGGCAAAACACCGGGGAGCTGTTTTTT	CASSSWTGQNTGELFF
-	-	TRBJ2-3	TRBV10-3	13	TGTGCCATCAGTGGGGACAGCACAGATACGCAGTATTTT	CAISGDSTDTQYF
once	-	TRBJ2-5	TRBV6-1	12	TGTGCCAGCAGTGAACTGGGTGAGACCCAGTACTTC	CASSELGETQYF
-	-	TRBJ2-3	TRBV5-4	15	TGTGCCAGCAGCTTTTTTAATCCAGGCACAGATACGCAGTATTTT	CASSFFNPGTDTQYF
-	TRBD2	TRBJ2-5	TRBV7-2	15	TGTGCCAGCAGCCGGGGGGGGAACCGACAAGAGACCCAGTACTTC	CASSRGGNRQETQYF
few	TRBD2	TRBJ2-3	TRBV6-6	15	TGTGCCAGCAGTTACGGCGGGAGTAGAACAGATACGCAGTATTTT	CASSYGGSRTDTQYF
-	-	TRBJ2-3	TRBV7-8	12	TGTGCCAGCGCTAGCGGCACAGATACGCAGTATTTT	CASASGTDTQYF
-	-	TRBJ1-5	TRBV19	15	TGTGCCAGTAGTATACAACCCGGACAGTATCAGCCCCAGCATTTT	CASSIQPGQYQPQHF
-	-	TRBJ1-4	TRBV2	15	TGTGCCAGCAGTGCGGACAGCGCAACTAATGAAAAACTGTTTTTT	CASSADSATNEKLFF
few	TRBD1	TRBJ2-7	TRBV3-1/TRBV3-2	15	TGTGCCAGCAGCCAAACGGGACAGGGGTTATACGAGCAGTACTTC	CASSQTGQGLYEQYF
-	-	TRBJ2-7	TRBV3-1/TRBV3-2	12	TGTGCCAGCAGCCAAAGGGGCACCGAGCAGTACTTC	CASSQRGTEQYF
-	-	TRBJ2-1	TRBV4-2	12	TGTGCCAGCAGCCTACAAGACAATGAGCAGTTCTTC	CASSLQDNEQFF
-	TRBD1	TRBJ2-3	TRBV28	16	TGTGCCAGCAGTCCACAGGGGGCCTCCCTCACAGATACGCAGTATTTT	CASSPQGASLTDTQYF